A single sample gave rise to the 26 T cell receptor beta chains below, sequenced in a study of cytomegalovirus exposure and HLA in healthy donors. Primers: 60 Vbeta forward and 13 Jbeta reverse. Some clones are missing from TCRdb's copy, which holds only in-frame ones; the method was immunoSEQ multiplex PCR. The sample holds 150,000 to 200,000 clones, roughly four fifths seen once. Material: PBMCs. Source of these receptors: a girl between 5 and 17 years old in good health and CMV-seropositive.

The J gene is TRBJ1-2, the V gene TRBV5-4, with D perhaps matching TRBD1 (5 bases). The CDR3 is 15 residues long. V shed 4 bases and J shed 5 bases, with 18 bases lying between them. Germline values: CDR1 SGHNT, CDR2 YYREEE (reference sequence). The CDR3 DNA reads as TGTGCCAGCAGCGGGGGTTTAGGAGGGGCTTATGGCTACACCTTC. Amino acids: CASSGGLGGAYGYTF.

V usage is TRBV13 and J usage is TRBJ2-7; 11 bases are a match to TRBD2. Germline-derived CDR1 and CDR2 are PRHDT and FYEKMQ (reference sequence). After removal of 4 bases from V and 7 bases from J, the junction contained 3 bases not matched to a gene. The CDR3 totals 13 residues. The CDR3 protein is CASSSGLAGEQYF. CDR3 in DNA: TGTGCCAGCAGCTCAGGACTAGCGGGTGAGCAGTACTTC.

This clone was seen more than once but under ten times. The chain combines TRBV6-1 with TRBJ1-1; D remains unclear. The CDR3 is made up of 18 amino acids. V lost 3 bases, J lost 2 bases, and 22 bases lay in between. Germline-derived CDR1 and CDR2 are MNHNS and SASEGT. CDR3 coding DNA: TGTGCCAGCAGTGACTACAGCTTCCGACCTGACTATAACACTGAAGCTTTCTTT. Encoded protein: CASSDYSFRPDYNTEAFF.

The chain recombines TRBV28 with TRBJ2-7; D possibly corresponds to TRBD1 (6 bases). The CDR3 totals 14 residues. CDR1 MDHEN and CDR2 SYDVKM come from the germline V gene. Trimming cost V 2 bases and J 12 bases, with 20 bases left between them. Here the CDR3 DNA reads TGTGCCAGCAGTTTAGACAGGCTAAAACTTACGCCGTACTTC. This codes for CASSLDRLKLTPYF.

As concerns this clone: This specimen includes other DNA sequences encoding the same CDR3. The rearrangement uses TRBV6-1 and TRBJ1-5; no clear D. V was pared by 3 bases and J by 2 bases, with 11 bases between. There are 15 residues in the CDR3. CDR1 is MNHNS and CDR2 is SASEGT in the germline V gene. CDR3 sequence reads: CASSERVDGNQPQHF. The DNA of the CDR3 is TGTGCCAGCAGTGAGCGGGTTGACGGCAATCAGCCCCAGCATTTT.

A note on this clone: One junction end does not reproduce the germline sequence, and a read error may be involved. The J gene is TRBJ2-1, the V gene TRBV9, with a tentative D call TRBD2 (7 bases). The CDR3 runs 12 residues. CDR1 and CDR2 (germline): SGDLS, YYNGEE. This CDR3 reads CGRGQPYNEQFF. The DNA of the CDR3 is TGCGGGCGGGGGCAACCATACAATGAGCAGTTCTTC. Full variable domain (remainder filled in from reference TRBV9 and TRBJ2-1): DSGVTQTPKHLITATGQRVTLRCSPRSGDLSVYWYQQSLDQGLQFLIQYYNGEERAKGNILERFSAQQFPDLHSELNLSSLELGDSALYFCGRGQPYNEQFFGPGTRLTVL.

The chain uses TRBV5-1 and TRBJ2-7, with D tentatively TRBD1 (5 bases). The length of the CDR3 is 14 residues. Germline V gene sequence: CDR1 SGHRS, CDR2 YFSETQ. V was trimmed by 4 bases and J by 4 bases, leaving 15 bases between them. The CDR3 bases are TGCGCCAGCAGCGTGGGGCAGGGAACTTACGAGCAGTACTTC. It translates to CASSVGQGTYEQYF.

The rearrangement joins TRBV2 to TRBJ2-3; D is perhaps TRBD2 (5 bases). V was trimmed by 1 base and J by 14 bases, leaving 16 bases between them. The CDR3 contains 13 residues. Germline lookup yields CDR1 SNHLY and CDR2 FYNNEI. CDR3 amino acids: CASSEVQAAKGYF. In DNA form, the CDR3 reads TGTGCCAGCAGTGAAGTTCAAGCGGCCAAAGGGTATTTT.

V gene TRBV6-1 combines with J gene TRBJ2-2, with 7 bases fitting TRBD1. This CDR3 spans 14 amino acids. The germline V gene has CDR1 MNHNS and CDR2 SASEGT. V trimming: 8 bases; J trimming: 3 bases; junction bases outside the gene matches: 6. CDR3 in DNA: TGTGCCAGCGAAGACAGGGTTCACACCGGGGAGCTGTTTTTT. It yields the protein CASEDRVHTGELFF.

CDR3 residues: CASSRKELQPLTPRVFAAFF. DNA of the CDR3: TGTGCCAGCAGCAGAAAGGAACTACAACCGTTAACCCCCCGAGTGTTTGCGGCTTTCTTT. This chain uses TRBV21-1 with TRBJ1-1. TRBV21-1 is a recognized pseudogene. CDR3 length: 20 amino acids.

This chain uses TRBV4-2 with TRBJ1-1; D is perhaps TRBD1 (5 bases). The CDR3 loop spans 15 amino acids. The germline CDR1 and CDR2 sequences are LGHNA and YNFKEQ. V was shortened by 6 bases and J by 5 bases, with 19 bases between the two germline ends. The CDR3 DNA sequence: TGTGCCAGCAGTCCCAAGACCTTGGGGGGGACTGAAGCTTTCTTT. As protein: CASSPKTLGGTEAFF.

The chain joins TRBV6-4 to TRBJ2-7; TRBD1 matches at 9 bases. Germline V CDR1 and CDR2: MRHNA, SNTAGT. CDR3 size: 14 residues. Losses at the gene ends were 4 bases for V and 2 bases for J; bases not matched to a gene: 3. The CDR3 is CASSVDRGPYEQYF. CDR3 nucleotides: TGTGCCAGCAGTGTGGACAGGGGCCCCTACGAGCAGTACTTC.

V is TRBV10-2 and J is TRBJ2-7; a weak D match, TRBD1 (6 bases). Trimming pared 4 bases from V and 0 bases from J, leaving 13 bases between. Germline values: CDR1 WSHSY, CDR2 SAAADI. This CDR3 has 15 amino acids. The CDR3 region is CASSATGRHSYEQYF. As DNA, the CDR3 is TGCGCCAGCAGTGCGACAGGTCGCCACTCCTACGAGCAGTACTTC.

J is TRBJ1-6 and V is TRBV7-9; D is unresolved. The CDR3 has 16 amino acids. With 5 bases removed from V and 0 bases from J, the gap between germline ends came to 11 bases. CDR1 and CDR2 (germline): SEHNR, FQNEAQ (reference sequence). CDR3 DNA: TGTGCCAGCAGCCTCCCGGGTGACTCCTATAATTCACCCCTCCACTTT. Residues: CASSLPGDSYNSPLHF.

This clone was counted between two and nine times. The chain carries TRBV27 and TRBJ2-7; 9 positions agree with TRBD1. The CDR3 loop spans 14 amino acids. CDR1 is MNHEY and CDR2 is SMNVEV in the germline V gene (reference sequence). With V trimmed by 8 bases and J by 3 bases, 8 bases remained unmatched. In DNA form, the CDR3 reads TGTGCCAGCGGGTCGACAGGGGGAGTCTACGAGCAGTACTTC. It encodes CASGSTGGVYEQYF.

This rearrangement joins TRBV7-9 to TRBJ1-4, with 7 bases aligning to TRBD1. This CDR3 contains 18 residues. J lost 1 base, V lost 1 base, and 9 bases had no gene match. Germline values: CDR1 SEHNR, CDR2 FQNEAQ (reference sequence). CDR3 amino acids: CASSLEGALIRTNEKLFF. CDR3 nucleotide sequence: TGTGCCAGCAGCTTAGAGGGGGCGCTTATCCGAACTAATGAAAAACTGTTTTTT.

This clone was picked up a small number of times. This sequence joins TRBV2 and TRBJ2-2; D is possibly TRBD2 (5 bases). Trimming cost V 8 bases and J 2 bases, with 12 bases left between them. This CDR3 region has 14 residues. Looked up from germline, CDR1 is SNHLY and CDR2 is FYNNEI. CDR3 residues: CASVRGPNTGELFF. CDR3 nucleotide sequence: TGTGCCAGCGTTCGCGGGCCTAACACCGGGGAGCTGTTTTTT.

This rearrangement joins TRBV21-1 to TRBJ2-5; the DNA was not used to check the table's D call, TRBD2. TRBV21-1 is labeled a pseudogene. The CDR3 is made up of 18 amino acids. CDR3 bases: TGTGCCAGCAGCAAAGATTGGGAGGGGGACAATAGGCAAGAGACCCAGTACTTC. As protein: CASSKDWEGDNRQETQYF.

The V call is TRBV6-5, the J call TRBJ1-2, with D perhaps TRBD1 (6 bases). The V gene's germline CDR1 is MNHEY and CDR2 SVGAGI. The CDR3 is made up of 13 amino acids. The germline V and J ends were trimmed by 6 bases and 3 bases, with 11 bases remaining between them. The CDR3 loop is CASSRTADYGYTF. CDR3 coding DNA: TGTGCCAGCAGCCGGACAGCAGACTATGGCTACACCTTC.

This chain uses TRBV6-6 with TRBJ2-1; 12 positions agree with TRBD1. The V segment lost 10 bases and the J segment 8 bases; nucleotides outside the gene matches: 6. Per the germline V gene, CDR1 is MNHNY and CDR2 is SVGAGI (reference sequence). The CDR3 spans 13 residues. CDR3 in DNA: TGTGCCACCCCGGGACAGGGGGCCGATGAGCAGTTCTTC. As protein: CATPGQGADEQFF.

In its sample, this clone was seen a few times. The gene calls are TRBV5-4 and TRBJ1-1; D is perhaps TRBD1 (6 bases). The CDR3 runs 14 residues. Trimming took off 4 bases at V and 5 bases at J, with 15 bases between the two ends. Germline V lookup: CDR1 SGHNT, CDR2 YYREEE (reference sequence). CDR3 region: CASSPSTGRTEAFF. The DNA of the CDR3 is TGTGCCAGCAGCCCTTCTACAGGGAGAACTGAAGCTTTCTTT.

This clone turned up a few times. The chain employs TRBV13 and TRBJ2-1; a weak D match, TRBD1 (5 bases). With 5 bases removed from V and 7 bases from J, the gap between germline ends came to 6 bases. Germline V CDR1 and CDR2: PRHDT, FYEKMQ (reference sequence). This CDR3 has 11 residues. The CDR3 spells CASSQGNEQFF. CDR3 in DNA: TGTGCCAGCAGCCAGGGAAATGAGCAGTTCTTC.

This chain uses TRBV6-5 with TRBJ1-2; D is unclear. Germline CDR1 reads MNHEY; CDR2 reads SVGAGI. V shed 6 bases and J shed 4 bases, with 12 bases lying between them. The CDR3 contains 13 residues. The CDR3 spells CASSPLSGYGYTF. In nucleotides, the CDR3 is TGTGCCAGCAGCCCCCTGAGCGGCTATGGCTACACCTTC.

V gene TRBV5-4 combines with J gene TRBJ2-3, with TRBD2 matching over 8 bases. The ends lost 4 bases at V and 4 bases at J; junction bases unmatched: 8. Germline V gene lookup returns CDR1 SGHNT and CDR2 YYREEE (reference sequence). This CDR3 has 15 amino acids. In nucleotides, the CDR3 is TGTGCCAGCAGCCCTACGAACGGGGGGGCAGATACGCAGTATTTT. Translated: CASSPTNGGADTQYF.

The chain couples TRBV18 to TRBJ1-2; a weak D match, TRBD1 (5 bases). Germline V gene data show CDR1 as KGHSH and CDR2 as LQKENI. Deletions cut 2 bases from V and 2 bases from J, with 6 bases between. The CDR3 runs to 13 residues. Written as DNA, the CDR3 is TGTGCCAGCTCACCAGGGGCCAACTATGGCTACACCTTC. Amino acids: CASSPGANYGYTF. The full variable domain, in which reference TRBV18 and TRBJ1-2 provide the parts outside the CDR3, is NAGVMQNPRHLVRRRGQEARLRCSPMKGHSHVYWYRQLPEEGLKFMVYLQKENIIDESGMPKERFSAEFPKEGPSILRIQQVVRGDSAAYFCASSPGANYGYTFGSGTRLTVV.

To note about this clone: Other DNA sequences within the sample encode an identical CDR3. This chain uses TRBV6-5 with TRBJ1-5; D might be TRBD1 (5 bases). The CDR3 contains 14 residues. Germline CDR1 is MNHEY and CDR2 is SVGAGI. V gave up 6 bases and J gave up 0 bases, with 9 bases separating them. The CDR3 protein is CASRLDSSNQPQHF. CDR3 nucleotides: TGTGCCAGCAGATTAGACAGTAGCAATCAGCCCCAGCATTTT.